This T cell receptor beta chain was documented in a study of PD-1 blockade in classical Hodgkin lymphoma. At the level of the study: On a schedule of every 2 weeks, patients received nivolumab 3 mg/kg intravenously.

The patients all showed relapse after autologous stem cell transplantation, while their brentuximab vedotin exposure varied. The CDR3 is made up of 14 amino acids. The germline gives CDR1 MNHNS, CDR2 SASEGT. V lost 3 bases and J 2 bases, leaving 9 bases between the germline ends. Study-level points and caveats: Researchers reported that CD4+ TCR diversity, though not CD8+, rose significantly by C4D1. Why repertoires differed is undefined; disease activity or prior therapy possibly contributed.

This clone was seen a handful of times. Its antigen remains unidentified. Data came from immunoSEQ multiplex PCR; TCRdb stores just in-frame clones and leaves some out. This sample yields about 4,000 clones, of which 70% to 75% are seen a single time; roughly half belongs to the top ten. This TCR derives from a human donor with classical Hodgkin lymphoma. This chain connects TRBV6-1 to TRBJ2-3; D call uncertain. The sequencing here drew on peripheral blood mononuclear cells (PBMCs), taken at baseline. CDR3 coding DNA: TGTGCCAGCAGTGACGCTAACCCCACAGATACGCAGTATTTT. Translation gives CASSDANPTDTQYF.